The 21 T cell receptor beta chains reported below all come from one sample, sequenced in a study of cytomegalovirus exposure and HLA in healthy donors. This PCR relied on a set of 60 Vbeta primers and 13 Jbeta primers. The protocol was immunoSEQ multiplex PCR, while the TCRdb copy is restricted to in-frame clones and leaves out a portion. The sample comprises about 160,000 clones, less than 90% of which are singletons, and about 1% rests with the top ten. The specimen was PBMCs. Receptors were obtained from a young man in good health and CMV-seronegative.

The chain has TRBV20-1 and TRBJ2-7, with D perhaps TRBD2 (6 bases). V lost 3 bases and J lost 5, with 8 bases in between. From germline, CDR1 is DFQATT and CDR2 SNEGSKA (reference sequence). This CDR3 has 11 residues. CDR3 nucleotides: TGCAGTGCTAGGGGCGGGGACGAGCAGTACTTC. Protein sequence: CSARGGDEQYF.

The chain carries TRBV7-8 and TRBJ2-7, with TRBD2 as a possible D gene (5 bases). Germline V gene sequence: CDR1 SGHVS, CDR2 FQNEAQ. This CDR3 is built from 14 residues. V was pared by 8 bases and J by 3 bases, with 17 bases between. Here the CDR3 DNA reads TGTGCCAGCCGGCAATCCCAAGACTACTACGAGCAGTACTTC. Translating gives CASRQSQDYYEQYF.

This chain connects TRBV5-1 to TRBJ2-6; D perhaps matches TRBD2 (5 bases). CDR3 length: 18 amino acids. CDR1 is SGHRS and CDR2 is YFSETQ in the germline V gene. V gave up 2 bases and J gave up 0 bases, with 15 bases separating them. CDR3 in DNA: TGCGCCAGCAGCTTACCCCTAGCAGGATCCTCTGGGGCCAACGTCCTGACTTTC. Protein sequence: CASSLPLAGSSGANVLTF.

The CDR3 protein is CASSPDRWTSGNTDTQYF. The CDR3 DNA is TGTGCCAGCAGCCCAGATCGATGGACTAGCGGAAACACAGATACGCAGTATTTT. The V call is TRBV11-3, the J call TRBJ2-3, with 10 bases aligning to TRBD2. The CDR3 contains 18 residues. Looked up from germline, CDR1 is SGHNT and CDR2 is YENEEA. V trimming: 5 bases; J trimming: 2 bases; junction bases outside the gene matches: 13. Full variable domain (remainder filled in from reference TRBV11-3 and TRBJ2-3): EAGVVQSPRYKIIEKKQPVAFWCNPISGHNTLYWYLQNLGQGPELLIRYENEEAVDDSQLPKDRFSAERLKGVDSTLKIQPAELGDSAVYLCASSPDRWTSGNTDTQYFGPGTRLTVL.

The rearrangement joins TRBV13 to TRBJ1-4; possibly TRBD1 for D (6 bases). Trimming cost V 6 bases and J 3 bases, with 14 bases left between them. There are 15 residues in the CDR3. Germline V lookup: CDR1 PRHDT, CDR2 FYEKMQ (reference sequence). The CDR3 DNA reads TGTGCCAGCAGGCGGGCGGGGGCGGCTAATGAAAAACTGTTTTTT. Encoded protein: CASRRAGAANEKLFF.

V gene TRBV2 combines with J gene TRBJ1-6, with 10 positions matching TRBD1. Per germline, CDR1 SNHLY and CDR2 FYNNEI. Trimming cost V 5 bases and J 8 bases; bases outside gene matches: 9. The length of the CDR3 is 16 residues. For the CDR3, the DNA is TGTGCCAGCAGTCACCTTGCCGGGACAGGGGATTCACCCCTCCACTTT. This gives the protein CASSHLAGTGDSPLHF.

The V gene is TRBV28, the J gene TRBJ2-5; 10 bases agree with TRBD2. The V gene's germline CDR1 is MDHEN and CDR2 SYDVKM. This CDR3 spans 15 amino acids. Trimming removed 2 bases from V and 2 bases from J; junction bases left unmatched: 2. This CDR3 is CASSLSGGGQETQYF. As DNA, the CDR3 is TGTGCCAGCAGTTTAAGCGGGGGGGGACAAGAGACCCAGTACTTC.

This sequence joins TRBV19 and TRBJ1-4; 7 nucleotides agree with TRBD1. The germline V gene has CDR1 LNHDA and CDR2 SQIVND (reference sequence). The V segment lost 3 bases and the J segment 7 bases; nucleotides outside the gene matches: 14. This CDR3 has 17 amino acids. CDR3 in amino acids: CASSMRDSRTVGEKLFF. In DNA form, the CDR3 reads TGTGCCAGTAGTATGAGGGACAGCAGGACAGTAGGTGAAAAACTGTTTTTT. The whole variable domain, remainder taken from reference TRBV19 and TRBJ1-4, is DGGITQSPKYLFRKEGQNVTLSCEQNLNHDAMYWYRQDPGQGLRLIYYSQIVNDFQKGDIAEGYSVSREKKESFPLTVTSAQKNPTAFYLCASSMRDSRTVGEKLFFGSGTQLSVL.

The rearrangement joins TRBV12-5 to TRBJ1-2; possibly TRBD1 for D (6 bases). Trimming took 3 bases from V and 0 from J, leaving 17 bases between them. CDR3 size: 17 residues. Germline CDR1 reads LGHNT; CDR2 reads FRNRAP. CDR3 bases: TGTGCTAGTGGTTTTTTGGGGGACAACAAAGCTAACTATGGCTACACCTTC. Translated: CASGFLGDNKANYGYTF.

The CDR3 DNA reads as TGCGCCAGCAGCGTTCAGGCGGGGGACTCCACAGATACGCAGTATTTT. Translated, it gives CASSVQAGDSTDTQYF. The V call is TRBV5-1, the J call TRBJ2-3, with 7 bases aligning to TRBD2. CDR3 length equals 16 residues. Germline V gives CDR1 SGHRS, CDR2 YFSETQ. J was trimmed by 2 bases and V by 4 bases; bases with no gene match: 10.

J is TRBJ1-5 and V is TRBV2; no clear D. The V gene lost 4 bases and the J gene lost 4 bases, with 5 bases spanning the gap. The V gene's germline CDR1 is SNHLY and CDR2 FYNNEI. This CDR3 has 12 residues. In DNA, the CDR3 is TGTGCCAGCAGTGGGGCTAATCAGCCCCAGCATTTT. Translating gives CASSGANQPQHF.

The count of this clone is one. The V gene is TRBV25-1, the J gene TRBJ2-5; 10 bases fit TRBD2. The J call could be wrong; TRBJ2-7 is a better fit for the DNA end. This CDR3 spans 14 amino acids. The germline gives CDR1 MGHDK, CDR2 SYGVNS. The CDR3 nucleotides are TGTGCCAGCAGTCCTAGCGGGAGTAGCCACGAGCAGTACTTC. As protein: CASSPSGSSHEQYF.

The table lists this clone with a few counts. V gene TRBV25-1 combines with J gene TRBJ2-7; 7 bases are a match to TRBD1. V shed 4 bases and J 2 bases; nucleotides not matched to a gene: 5. The CDR3 totals 14 residues. CDR1 is MGHDK, CDR2 SYGVNS, per germline. CDR3 residues: CASSADRVPYEQYF. CDR3 DNA: TGTGCCAGCAGTGCCGACAGGGTGCCCTACGAGCAGTACTTC.

The chain joins TRBV10-2 to TRBJ1-2, with 7 bases identical to TRBD1. Trimming at V came to 3 bases and at J to 5 bases, leaving 15 bases not matched to a gene. Per germline, CDR1 WSHSY and CDR2 SAAADI. The CDR3 runs 17 residues. CDR3 in amino acids: CASSDLPQGVLKYGYTF. The DNA of the CDR3 is TGCGCCAGCAGTGACCTCCCCCAGGGGGTCCTAAAGTATGGCTACACCTTC.

The rearrangement uses TRBV7-3 and TRBJ2-1; 10 bases agree with TRBD2. CDR3 length: 17 amino acids. The trim removed 2 bases at V and 6 bases at J, leaving 10 bases unmatched. The V gene's germline CDR1 is SGHTA and CDR2 FQGTGA. CDR3 DNA: TGTGCCAGCAGCTTAGAGGCTAGCGGGAGCATGATCAATGAGCAGTTCTTC. This codes for CASSLEASGSMINEQFF. The full variable domain, completed using reference TRBV7-3 and TRBJ2-1, is GAGVSQTPSNKVTEKGKYVELRCDPISGHTALYWYRQSLGQGPEFLIYFQGTGAADDSGLPNDRFFAVRPEGSVSTLKIQRTERGDSAVYLCASSLEASGSMINEQFFGPGTRLTVL.

This rearrangement joins TRBV15 to TRBJ2-5; D unclear. Germline V CDR1 and CDR2: LNHNV, YYDKDF (reference sequence). Deletions cut 0 bases from V and 0 bases from J, with 8 bases between. There are 15 residues in the CDR3. In DNA, the CDR3 is TGTGCCACCAGCAGAGATCTTGTCTACCAAGAGACCCAGTACTTC. The encoded protein is CATSRDLVYQETQYF.

The chain has TRBV5-4 and TRBJ2-5; 9 bases agree with TRBD1. Germline CDR1 is SGHNT and CDR2 is YYREEE (reference sequence). The CDR3 length is 13 residues. Germline trimming cut 4 bases from V and 5 bases from J; bases unmatched to any gene: 3. DNA of the CDR3: TGTGCCAGCAGCGGGGACAGGGCGGAGACCCAGTACTTC. Protein: CASSGDRAETQYF.

This rearrangement joins TRBV10-3 to TRBJ2-5, with 9 positions matching TRBD1. J lost 0 bases, V lost 1 base, and 3 bases had no gene match. Germline V lookup: CDR1 ENHRY, CDR2 SYGVKD. The CDR3 contains 16 residues. CDR3 loop: CAISELDRGDQETQYF. CDR3 coding DNA: TGTGCCATCAGTGAGTTGGACAGGGGCGACCAAGAGACCCAGTACTTC.

Worth noting for this clone: Other DNA sequences within the sample encode an identical CDR3. The chain joins TRBV5-4 to TRBJ2-2; D is perhaps TRBD2 (5 bases). With 1 base removed from V and 0 bases from J, the gap between germline ends came to 7 bases. Germline CDR1 is SGHNT and CDR2 is YYREEE (reference sequence). The CDR3 extends over 15 amino acids. CDR3 residues: CASSLPGTNTGELFF. The DNA of the CDR3 is TGTGCCAGCAGCTTGCCGGGAACGAACACCGGGGAGCTGTTTTTT. The full variable domain, in which reference TRBV5-4 and TRBJ2-2 provide the parts outside the CDR3, is ETGVTQSPTHLIKTRGQQVTLRCSSQSGHNTVSWYQQALGQGPQFIFQYYREEENGRGNFPPRFSGLQFPNYSSELNVNALELDDSALYLCASSLPGTNTGELFFGEGSRLTVL.

This chain joins TRBV5-4 and TRBJ2-3, with 7 nucleotides matching TRBD2. There are 17 residues in the CDR3. Trimming took 4 bases from V and 1 from J; bases not matched to a gene: 12. Germline-derived CDR1 and CDR2 are SGHNT and YYREEE (reference sequence). CDR3 sequence (DNA): TGTGCCAGCAGCCCGGGCCCGGGGAGCGGGGGCACAGATACGCAGTATTTT. Translating gives CASSPGPGSGGTDTQYF. The complete variable domain, with remaining parts taken from reference TRBV5-4 and TRBJ2-3, reads ETGVTQSPTHLIKTRGQQVTLRCSSQSGHNTVSWYQQALGQGPQFIFQYYREEENGRGNFPPRFSGLQFPNYSSELNVNALELDDSALYLCASSPGPGSGGTDTQYFGPGTRLTVL.

CDR3: CASSRTGVGNQPQHF. CDR3 nucleotide sequence: TGTGCCAGTAGTAGAACAGGGGTAGGCAATCAGCCCCAGCATTTT. This chain uses TRBV19 with TRBJ1-5, with TRBD1 matching over 7 bases. Trimming cost V 4 bases and J 2 bases; bases outside gene matches: 5. Germline V CDR1 and CDR2: LNHDA, SQIVND (reference sequence). This CDR3 has 15 amino acids.